This T cell receptor (beta chain) stems from a study of identical twins (dated by TCRdb to the mid-2010s). Describing the broader study: To test whether fetal clonotypes persist, this study deep-sequenced TCR alpha and beta repertoires from monozygotic twins, from unrelated adults of various ages, and from cord blood. To rule out contamination, replicate twin experiments were performed at different times with different library preparation protocols.

Libraries were prepared through 5' RACE. Data came from an Illumina HiSeq 2000. A universal primer binding site was added through template switching, and the final cDNA carried a unique molecular identifier so that TCR cDNA molecules could be counted accurately. Specific primers in the conserved constant-segment region were used to synthesize first-strand cDNA for the TCR alpha and beta chains. To control for contamination, every cDNA library carried two barcodes: a SMART-Mk sample barcode plus Illumina barcodes. Two successive PCR steps introduced TruSeq adapter sequences along with Illumina sample barcodes. TCR alpha and beta cDNA libraries were sequenced on the Illumina HiSeq platform with custom primers. Regarding the original processing steps: MiGEC was used to process raw reads and extract unique molecular identifiers, and MiXCR was used to find CDR3 positions. Recombination models were inferred per individual with the repgenHMM and IGoR tools using an EM algorithm. The tcR package in R was used for shared clonotype analysis, with sharing normalized by the product of cloneset sizes. To study raw recombination free of thymic and clonal selection effects, out-of-frame nonproductive sequences were analyzed. Clones were called with MiXCR by TCRdb after fastp trimmed the public reads at Q25, and only in-frame beta chains were retained. A single entry per CDR3 protein holds the most common genes and DNA from its merged rows. TCRdb, rather than the study authors, made the V and J calls. The sample profile shows hundreds of thousands of distinct CDR3 sequences; over 15% of them were found once. The top ten clones comprise about an eighth of the sample.

The germline V gene specifies LGHNT as CDR1 and FRNRAP as CDR2. Inclusive of the bounding cysteine and phenylalanine, the CDR3 is 13 residues long. Only the CDR3 part of the read is kept: 39 bases, read in frame from the first base. The germline ends are 15 bases apart after V is trimmed by 6 bases and J by 6 bases. This clonotype turned up a few times. Its antigen is still unknown. Base-call qualities are not available, and no considerably larger clone is one nucleotide away. Only healthy Caucasian donors were included. The twin cohort consisted of three pairs of female monozygotic twins, all aged roughly 18 to 30 years. Peripheral blood mononuclear cells were the source from which RNA for the TCR libraries was isolated. What the authors observed across the whole study: Excess twin sharing in beta out-of-frame sequences was weaker because fewer shared sequences lowered the signal-to-noise ratio. In monozygotic twins, out-of-frame TCR alpha sharing was systematically underestimated by recombination models, although the models agreed with sharing between unrelated individuals. Zero-insertion analyses could be partly confounded by invariant T cells such as MAIT and iNKT, though diverse VJ usage argued against such confounding for most clonotypes. Fewer insertions were carried by abundant cord blood beta clonotypes; a weaker similar trend was observed in young adult naive repertoires, while no such trend was observed in memory repertoires. Compared with coincidental sharing between unrelated individuals, an excess of low generation-probability sequences was observed among out-of-frame TCR alpha sequences shared between twins. Conclusions relied on cross-sectional statistical analysis, since the same donors could not be followed over many years.

The sample also formed part of further work on T cells expressing NK-cell markers. As the second study states: TCR beta-chain repertoires were profiled in sorted CD3+CD56+NKG2C+, CD3+CD56+NKG2C- and CD3+CD56-NKG2C+ T-cell subsets from several donors. Among the eight sequenced donors, only one was HCMV-seronegative, while the other seven were HCMV-seropositive. To restrict sorting to alphabetaTCR-expressing T cells, an anti-gammadeltaTCR antibody was added in several experiments. In 6 or 7 donors, the dominant CD3+CD56+NKG2C+ clonotypes ranked among the top 10 CD8+ clonotypes, making up 1.0-7.0% of CD8+ T cells. Those dominant clonotypes were again the most abundant among CD3+CD56-NKG2C+ cells in several donors, at about 25-60.1%. Whether the expanded NKG2C-expressing T cell clones were specific for HCMV antigens was left unclear. The study sequenced eight donors, all healthy volunteers chosen at random: three men and five women. HCMV serostatus was determined by detecting HCMV-specific IgG in serum with a commercial ELISA kit. Bulk peripheral blood T-cell repertoires were additionally sequenced from unsorted PBMC for 5 or 6 donors. MIGEC was used to demultiplex reads and group reads by UMI, and MiTCR was used to assemble and quantify clonotypes. Only TCR cDNA sequences supported by at least two reads were kept to exclude erroneous sequences. The tcR package was used for downstream repertoire analysis, with clonotypes matched between fractions based on CDR3 nucleotide sequence plus V segment. Antigen specificity was annotated against VDJdb with VDJmatch, allowing one amino acid substitution in CDR3.

Sequencing was carried out using PBMCs. The rearrangement joined TRBV12-5 to TRBJ2-7, with the D gene uncertain. The receptor was isolated from a woman between 18 and 29 years old in good health. The CDR3 reads CASGPLVGFEQYF. The bases read TGTGCTAGTGGCCCTTTAGTTGGATTCGAGCAGTACTTC.